Each of the 7 T cell receptor beta chains below was sequenced from the same sample in a study of blood T cell repertoires in COVID-19. The method was immunoSEQ multiplex PCR; TCRdb's version includes in-frame clones alone and lacks a portion of them. Among 200,000 to 300,000 clones listed, 65% to 90% were seen once. The material sequenced was peripheral blood. These receptors all stem from a man aged 25-40 years with active or convalescent COVID-19.

The J gene is TRBJ2-3, the V gene TRBV6-2 or TRBV6-3, with 8 bases fitting TRBD1. The CDR3 runs to 14 residues. The ends lost 6 bases at V and 4 bases at J; junction bases unmatched: 6. CDR1 and CDR2 from the germline V gene are MNHEY and SVGEGT. DNA for the CDR3: TGTGCCAGCAGCCGCGGACAGGGTTCAGATACGCAGTATTTT. This codes for CASSRGQGSDTQYF.

The J gene is TRBJ1-2, the V gene TRBV19; D is undetermined. Per the germline V gene, CDR1 is LNHDA and CDR2 is SQIVND (reference sequence). The V gene lost 6 bases and the J gene lost 0 bases, with 11 bases spanning the gap. The CDR3 is 14 residues long. The CDR3 nucleotides read TGTGCCAGTAGGTCACAGAACTCTAACTATGGCTACACCTTC. It specifies CASRSQNSNYGYTF.

The J gene is TRBJ2-1, the V gene TRBV4-1, with D tentatively TRBD2 (6 bases). V was pared by 0 bases and J by 2 bases, with 8 bases between. Germline V gene data show CDR1 as MGHRA and CDR2 as YSYEKL. The CDR3 has 15 residues. The CDR3, as DNA: TGCGCCAGCAGCCAAGATGGGGGGACCTACAATGAGCAGTTCTTC. This translates into CASSQDGGTYNEQFF.

The chain recombines TRBV4-1 with TRBJ1-1, with 10 bases lining up with TRBD1. The junction had 7 bases not matched to a gene; V was cut back by 4 bases and J by 5 bases. This CDR3 contains 15 residues. Germline loops: CDR1 MGHRA, CDR2 YSYEKL. The CDR3 DNA sequence: TGCGCCAGCAGCCCCCTGGGACAGGGGAGAACTGAAGCTTTCTTT. Translation: CASSPLGQGRTEAFF.

This clone came up once. CDR3 amino acids: CASSLVLGGAFNTEAFF. The CDR3 DNA sequence: TGTGCCAGCAGCTTAGTCTTAGGGGGCGCTTTCAACACTGAAGCTTTCTTT. The chain has TRBV11-2 and TRBJ1-1; TRBD1 aligns across 7 bases. CDR1 is SGHAT, CDR2 FQNNGV, per germline. Losses at the gene ends were 1 base for V and 2 bases for J; bases not matched to a gene: 10. This CDR3 is built from 17 residues.

Details on this clone: Other DNA sequences in the same sample also yield this CDR3. The J gene is TRBJ2-2, the V gene TRBV12-3 or TRBV12-4; no reliable D call. The CDR3 extends over 12 amino acids. Between the trimmed V and J ends, which lost 6 bases and 0 bases, there was a span of 2 bases. The CDR3 reads CASSSNTGELFF. CDR3 DNA: TGTGCCAGCAGCTCGAACACCGGGGAGCTGTTTTTT.

This chain joins TRBV29-1 and TRBJ2-7; no clear D. The CDR3 consists of 13 residues. V was clipped by 2 bases and J by 2 bases, with 10 bases between them. The germline CDR1 and CDR2 sequences are SQVTM and ANQGSEA. The CDR3 nucleotides are TGCAGCGTTGAAAGCCGCACCACCTACGAGCAGTACTTC. This gives the protein CSVESRTTYEQYF.